This TCR beta chain stems from a study of T cells expressing NK-cell markers. Study-wide context: Sorted CD3+CD56-NKG2C+, CD3+CD56+NKG2C- and CD3+CD56+NKG2C+ T cells were the source of the TCR beta repertoires.

UMI-tagged 5'RACE template switching yielded the TCR beta cDNA. TCRdb re-called the 5' RACE reads and gives one entry per CDR3 protein, without DNA. The specimen's table records 350,000 to 450,000 distinct CDR3 sequences. The germline CDR1 and CDR2 sequences are DFQATT and SNEGSKA (reference sequence). There are 15 residues in the CDR3. Sequencing used blood T cells: a sorted CD56 or NKG2C T cell subset, CD4+ or CD8+ T cells, or bulk PBMC T cells (not recorded which). The chain joins TRBV20-1 to TRBJ1-5. This sequence was found in a man aged 18-69 years in good health. This CDR3 reads CSARDVGGGNQPQHF.